A selection of T cell receptor beta chains follows, all from one sample in a study of molecular identifiers for immune sequencing clone quantification. TCRdb independently ran MiXCR on the PCR reads; one entry per CDR3 protein. The sample has about 640,000 distinct CDR3 sequences, around 20% seen once. Material: naive CD8+ T cells from blood, with Jurkat cell RNA spiked in. The origin of the receptors is a human donor in good health. Some libraries in this study had Jurkat cell RNA spiked in. Each CDR3 is given with its conserved first and last residue. Each record gives: V gene, clone size, J gene, D gene, CDR3 DNA, CDR3 protein. The D gene is left open where the match is weak. Where a row states a size, it is once, few, many or the class of an expanded clone; other rows omit it.

TRBV7-9	many	TRBJ2-7	-	TGTGCCAGCAGCTTAGTTCAGGACGAGCAGTACTTC	CASSLVQDEQYF
TRBV7-6	many	TRBJ1-1	-	TGTGCCAGCAGCCCTCAAACACGCACTGAAGCTTTCTTT	CASSPQTRTEAFF
TRBV20-1	many	TRBJ2-7	-	TGCAGTGCTACCCTGGGTTTCGGCTACGAGCAGTACTTC	CSATLGFGYEQYF
TRBV20-1	many	TRBJ2-1	TRBD2	TGCAGTGCTACGACTAGCGGGAGTGTCCACAATGAGCAGTTCTTC	CSATTSGSVHNEQFF
TRBV7-6	once	TRBJ2-3	TRBD2	TGTGCCAGCAGCTTACTAGCGGGAGTTGGGGTTACGCAGTATTTT	CASSLLAGVGVTQYF
TRBV28	many	TRBJ1-1	-	TGTGCCAGCAGTTTACGGGGTTTAAACACTGAAGCTTTCTTT	CASSLRGLNTEAFF
TRBV2	many	TRBJ2-4	-	TGTGCCAGCAGTGAAGAGGACCGAGCCAAAAACATTCAGTACTTC	CASSEEDRAKNIQYF
TRBV6-2/TRBV6-3	many	TRBJ2-5	-	TGTGCCAGCAGTTACCGGGGGACGCAAGAGACCCAGTACTTC	CASSYRGTQETQYF
TRBV19	many	TRBJ1-5	-	TGTGCCAGTACCGGGTCCGCACTTAGCAATCAGCCCCAGCATTTT	CASTGSALSNQPQHF
TRBV12-3/TRBV12-4	-	TRBJ1-2	-	TGTGCCAGCAGCCACCAGGGGTTTGGCTATGGCTACACCTTC	CASSHQGFGYGYTF
TRBV28	many	TRBJ1-5	-	TGTGCCAGCAGTTTCCGGGGGACTATGGGGAGCAATCAGCCCCAGCATTTT	CASSFRGTMGSNQPQHF
TRBV28	few	TRBJ1-6	-	TGTGCCAGCAGTCCCTCTAGCTCCTATAATTCACCCCTCCACTTT	CASSPSSSYNSPLHF
TRBV3-1	few	TRBJ2-7	-	TGTGCCGGCAGCCAACAGAGACCTGTTGACTACGAGCAGTACTTC	CAGSQQRPVDYEQYF
TRBV2	many	TRBJ2-5	-	TGTACCCTCCGGGACCAAGAGACCCAGTACTTC	CTLRDQETQYF
TRBV21-1	-	TRBJ1-6	-	TGTGCCAGCAGGTGTCAACGCAGACGATCACCCCTCCACTTT	CASRCQRRRSPLHF
TRBV2	many	TRBJ1-1	-	TGTGCCAGCAGACCCAAGACTGTGAAGGCTTTCTTT	CASRPKTVKAFF
TRBV6-5	few	TRBJ2-7	-	TGTGCCAGCAGTTACCGTTTTCGCGAGGTAGGGTCCTACGAGCAGTACTTC	CASSYRFREVGSYEQYF
TRBV6-2/TRBV6-3	few	TRBJ2-4	-	TGTGCCAGCAGTTCTCCCCGCGCCAAAAACATTCAGTACTTC	CASSSPRAKNIQYF
TRBV6-1	few	TRBJ2-7	-	TGTGCCAGCAGAAACGGCTACGAGCAGTACTTC	CASRNGYEQYF
TRBV7-9	-	TRBJ2-7	-	TGTGCCAGCAGCCCTAGGACCGAGAACCACTACGAGCAGTACTTC	CASSPRTENHYEQYF
TRBV5-6	few	TRBJ2-5	-	TGTGCCAGCAGCATCACGGACGAGGAGACCCAGTACTTC	CASSITDEETQYF
TRBV27	many	TRBJ2-7	TRBD1	TGTGCCAGCAGATATGGACAGGGGGGCTACGAGCAGTACTTC	CASRYGQGGYEQYF
TRBV27	-	TRBJ1-1	-	TGTGCCAGCAGTTACATGGGGGGCCCAAATAAGCCTTACTTT	CASSYMGGPNKPYF
TRBV20-1	many	TRBJ2-7	TRBD1	TGCAGTGCTAGACCAATGGACAGGGGGAACGAGCAGTACTTC	CSARPMDRGNEQYF
TRBV10-3	many	TRBJ2-7	TRBD2	TGTGCCATCAGTGACACTAGCGGGGACAGCTCCTACGAGCAGTACTTC	CAISDTSGDSSYEQYF
TRBV7-2	many	TRBJ2-7	-	TGTGCCAGCAGCTTGGGGGGAATGATTTCCTACGAGCAGTACTTC	CASSLGGMISYEQYF
TRBV11-2	few	TRBJ2-3	-	TGTGCCAGCAGCTTAATTGACTCGGGCACAGATACGCAGTATTTT	CASSLIDSGTDTQYF
TRBV12-3/TRBV12-4	-	TRBJ2-5	TRBD2	TGTGCCAGCAGTTTTCTCGGCGGGGGGGAGTCCCAGTACTTC	CASSFLGGGESQYF
TRBV9	many	TRBJ2-2	-	TGTGCCAGCAGTGACCCCGGGGGAAACACCGGGGAGCTGTTTTTT	CASSDPGGNTGELFF
TRBV4-1	few	TRBJ2-7	TRBD2	TGCGCCAGCAGCCAAGCCCTAGCGGGAATAAACGAGCAGTACTTC	CASSQALAGINEQYF
TRBV25-1	many	TRBJ2-7	-	TGTGCCAGCAGTGAACCGTACGTGGGTGCCTACGAGCAGTACTTC	CASSEPYVGAYEQYF
TRBV6-2/TRBV6-3	few	TRBJ2-2	-	TGTGCCAGCAGTTATAGGGGGACTCAGAACACCGGGGAGCTGTTTTTT	CASSYRGTQNTGELFF
TRBV20-1	many	TRBJ2-3	TRBD2	TGCAGTGCCTGGGGGACTAGACGCACAGATACGCAGTATTTT	CSAWGTRRTDTQYF
TRBV10-3	many	TRBJ2-7	-	TGTGCCATCAGTTACTACCCTAAGGGGTCCTACGAGCAGTACTTC	CAISYYPKGSYEQYF
TRBV4-1	-	TRBJ1-2	-	TGCGCCAGCAGCCAAGTTGCCTCGATGGGACGACAGAAATACTATGGCTACACCTTC	CASSQVASMGRQKYYGYTF
TRBV12-3/TRBV12-4	many	TRBJ2-2	-	TGTGCCAGCAGTTTAAGTTGGACCGGGGAGCTGTTTTTT	CASSLSWTGELFF
TRBV24-1	-	TRBJ2-2	-	TGTGCCACCAGTGACACTAGGACCGGGGAGCTGTTTTTT	CATSDTRTGELFF